This TCR beta chain was recovered during a study of CD8 T cells in Susac syndrome. Study-level findings and limits: It was acknowledged in the study that the number of individuals who were included in its TCR sequencing and HLA analysis was relatively small.

Relapsing-remitting disease, either stable or active, was present in the treatment-naive patients who were the multiple sclerosis controls. Negative isolation was used for CD8+ and CD4+ T cells, and FACS enrichment was applied to TEMRA cells. To note about this clonotype: Its antigen remains unknown.

About 0.45 to 1 ug RNA was reverse transcribed with random hexamers. Multiplex PCR with immunoSEQ amplified the TCR beta CDR3 across 54 Vbeta and 13 Jbeta. A single record per CDR3 protein comes from TCRdb applying MiXCR to the immunoSEQ multiplex PCR reads. The sample holds about 300,000 distinct CDR3 sequences, just over 90% seen once. The sample taken for sequencing was CD4+ T cells from PBMCs. This receptor was taken from a human donor with multiple sclerosis.

The CDR3, as DNA: TGTGCCAGCAGCCCGAGCGCGGCAGGGGTAAACGGGGAGCTGTTTTTT. Translation: CASSPSAAGVNGELFF. V usage is TRBV7-2 and J usage is TRBJ2-2; maybe TRBD1 (6 bases). CDR3 length: 16 amino acids. The germline V gene has CDR1 SGHTA and CDR2 FQGNSA. V gave up 5 bases and J gave up 7 bases, with 20 bases separating them.